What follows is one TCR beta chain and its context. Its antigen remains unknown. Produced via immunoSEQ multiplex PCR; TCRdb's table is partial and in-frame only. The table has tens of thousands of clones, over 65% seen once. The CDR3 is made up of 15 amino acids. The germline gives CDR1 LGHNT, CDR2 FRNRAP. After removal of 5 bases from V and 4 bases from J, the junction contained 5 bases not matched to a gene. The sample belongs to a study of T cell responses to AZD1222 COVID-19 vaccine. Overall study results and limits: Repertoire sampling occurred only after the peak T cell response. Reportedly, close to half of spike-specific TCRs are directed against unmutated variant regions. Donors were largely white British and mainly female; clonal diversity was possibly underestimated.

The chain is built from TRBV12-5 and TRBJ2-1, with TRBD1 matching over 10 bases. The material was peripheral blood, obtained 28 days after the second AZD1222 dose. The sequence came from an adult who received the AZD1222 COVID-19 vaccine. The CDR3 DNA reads TGTGCTAGTGGTACCGGGACAGGGGATTACAATGAGCAGTTCTTC. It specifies CASGTGTGDYNEQFF.